This T cell receptor (beta chain) was documented in a study of blood T cell repertoires in COVID-19. Study in general: Samples taken during acute and convalescent COVID-19 were collected in the United States, Italy and Spain. PBMCs, B-cell-depleted T cells, or T cells were the source of the cDNA or gDNA that made up the material.

CDR1 is MDHEN, CDR2 SYDVKM, per germline. The CDR3 is made up of 16 amino acids. Trimming at V came to 2 bases and at J to 7 bases, leaving 13 bases not matched to a gene. In the study's own analysis: Cell counts per sample came from amplifying reference gene primers. This table comes from immunoSEQ multiplex PCR, and its TCRdb copy is limited to in-frame clones, with some not included. The D gene and trimming were derived from the DNA, and the V and J assignments and clone size from that table. The data contain about 43,000 clones, around 90% of them seen just once; the ten biggest clones take up approximately 15%.

The chain carries TRBV28 and TRBJ1-2; 7 bases match TRBD1. Sequences were obtained from peripheral blood. This receptor was taken from a man between 60 and 75 years old with active COVID-19. The CDR3 here is CASSLRGQGEVAGYTF. CDR3 bases: TGTGCCAGCAGTTTAAGGGGTCAGGGGGAGGTGGCTGGCTACACCTTC.